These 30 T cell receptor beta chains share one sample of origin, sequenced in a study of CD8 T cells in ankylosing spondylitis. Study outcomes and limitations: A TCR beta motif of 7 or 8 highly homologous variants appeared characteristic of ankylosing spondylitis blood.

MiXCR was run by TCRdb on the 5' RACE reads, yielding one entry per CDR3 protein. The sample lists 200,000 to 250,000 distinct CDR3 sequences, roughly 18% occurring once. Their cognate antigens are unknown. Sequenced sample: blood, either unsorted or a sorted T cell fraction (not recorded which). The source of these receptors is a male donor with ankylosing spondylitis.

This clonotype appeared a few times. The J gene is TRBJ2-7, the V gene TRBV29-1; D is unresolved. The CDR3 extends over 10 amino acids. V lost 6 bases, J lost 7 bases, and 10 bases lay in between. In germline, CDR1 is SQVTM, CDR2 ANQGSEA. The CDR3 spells CSVMYGEQYF. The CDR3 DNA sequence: TGCAGCGTGATGTACGGGGAGCAGTACTTC.

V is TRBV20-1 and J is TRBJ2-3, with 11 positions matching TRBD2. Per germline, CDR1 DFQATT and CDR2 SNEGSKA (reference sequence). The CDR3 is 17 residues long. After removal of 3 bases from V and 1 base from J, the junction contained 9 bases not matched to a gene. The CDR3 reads CSASGGGLAARTDTQYF. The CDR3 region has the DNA TGCAGTGCTAGTGGAGGGGGACTAGCGGCGCGCACAGATACGCAGTATTTT.

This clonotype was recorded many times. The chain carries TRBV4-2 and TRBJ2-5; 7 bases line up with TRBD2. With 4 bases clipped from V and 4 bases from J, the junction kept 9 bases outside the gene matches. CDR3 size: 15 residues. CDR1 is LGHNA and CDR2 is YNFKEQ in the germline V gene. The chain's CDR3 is CASSLSGEGLETQYF. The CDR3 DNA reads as TGTGCCAGCAGCCTGAGCGGGGAGGGTTTAGAGACCCAGTACTTC.

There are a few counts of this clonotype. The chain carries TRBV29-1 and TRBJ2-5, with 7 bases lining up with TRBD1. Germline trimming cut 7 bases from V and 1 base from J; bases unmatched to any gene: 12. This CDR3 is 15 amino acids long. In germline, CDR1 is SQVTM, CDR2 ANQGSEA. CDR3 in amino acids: CSAINSWDSQETQYF. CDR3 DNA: TGCAGCGCAATAAACAGCTGGGACAGCCAAGAGACCCAGTACTTC. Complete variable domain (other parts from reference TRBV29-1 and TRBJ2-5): SAVISQKPSRDICQRGTSLTIQCQVDSQVTMMFWYRQQPGQSLTLIATANQGSEATYESGFVIDKFPISRPNLTFSTLTVSNMSPEDSSIYLCSAINSWDSQETQYFGPGTRLLVL.

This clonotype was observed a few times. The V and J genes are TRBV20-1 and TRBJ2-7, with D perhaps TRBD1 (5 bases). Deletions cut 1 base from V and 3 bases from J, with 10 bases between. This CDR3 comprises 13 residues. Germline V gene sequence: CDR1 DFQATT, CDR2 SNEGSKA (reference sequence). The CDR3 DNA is TGCAGTGCTAGAGTTCGGACAAGCTACGAGCAGTACTTC. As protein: CSARVRTSYEQYF.

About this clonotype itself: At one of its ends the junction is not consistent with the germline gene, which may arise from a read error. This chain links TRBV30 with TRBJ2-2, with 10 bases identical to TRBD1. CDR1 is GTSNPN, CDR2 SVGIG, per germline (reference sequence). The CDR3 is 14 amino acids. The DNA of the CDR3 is TGTCCCTGGAGTCCAGGACAGGGGGCCGGGGAGCTGTTTTTT. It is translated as CPWSPGQGAGELFF.

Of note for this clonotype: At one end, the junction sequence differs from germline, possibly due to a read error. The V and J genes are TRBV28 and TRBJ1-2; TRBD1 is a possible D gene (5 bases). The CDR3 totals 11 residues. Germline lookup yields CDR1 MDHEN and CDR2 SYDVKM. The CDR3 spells CASSPGGTAVF. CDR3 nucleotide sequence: TGTGCCAGCAGCCCCGGGGGGACGGCAGTCTTC.

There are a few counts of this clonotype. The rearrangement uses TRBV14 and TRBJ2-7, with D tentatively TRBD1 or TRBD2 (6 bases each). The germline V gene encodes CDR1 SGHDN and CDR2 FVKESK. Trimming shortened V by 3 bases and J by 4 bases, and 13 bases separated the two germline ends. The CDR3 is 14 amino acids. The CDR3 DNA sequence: TGTGCCAGCAGCCACCGGGGGCTCTCGTACGAGCAGTACTTC. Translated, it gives CASSHRGLSYEQYF.

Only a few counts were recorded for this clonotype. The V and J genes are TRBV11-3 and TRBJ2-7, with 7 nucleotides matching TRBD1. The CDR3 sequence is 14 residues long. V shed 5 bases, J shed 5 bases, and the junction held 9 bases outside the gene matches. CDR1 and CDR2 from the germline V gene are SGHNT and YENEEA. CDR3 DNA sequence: TGTGCCAGCAGCACCAACAGGGGAAAGAACGAGCAGTACTTC. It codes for CASSTNRGKNEQYF.

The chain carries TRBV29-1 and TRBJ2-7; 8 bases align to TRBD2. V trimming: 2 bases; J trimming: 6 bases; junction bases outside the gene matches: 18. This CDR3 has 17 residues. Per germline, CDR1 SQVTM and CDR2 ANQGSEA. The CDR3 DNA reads TGCAGCGTTGAAACTGGTGCGGGGGGCATGAGGTCAGGCGAGCAGTACTTC. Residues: CSVETGAGGMRSGEQYF.

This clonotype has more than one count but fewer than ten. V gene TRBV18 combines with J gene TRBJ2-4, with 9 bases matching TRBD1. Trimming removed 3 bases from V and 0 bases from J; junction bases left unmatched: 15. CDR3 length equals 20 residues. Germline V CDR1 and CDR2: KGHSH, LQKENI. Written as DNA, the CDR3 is TGTGCCAGCTCACCGGGACAGGGTTGGGTTGCCGAGCTAGCCAAAAACATTCAGTACTTC. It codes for CASSPGQGWVAELAKNIQYF.

CDR3 region: CASSLAAGTSNEQFF. The CDR3 region has the DNA TGTGCCAGCAGCTTAGCGGCCGGGACTAGCAATGAGCAGTTCTTC. The chain links TRBV7-9 to TRBJ2-1; TRBD2 agrees at 8 bases. The CDR3 is 15 residues long. V lost 0 bases, J lost 6 bases, and 4 bases stayed unmatched. Germline CDR1 SEHNR, CDR2 FQNEAQ (reference sequence).

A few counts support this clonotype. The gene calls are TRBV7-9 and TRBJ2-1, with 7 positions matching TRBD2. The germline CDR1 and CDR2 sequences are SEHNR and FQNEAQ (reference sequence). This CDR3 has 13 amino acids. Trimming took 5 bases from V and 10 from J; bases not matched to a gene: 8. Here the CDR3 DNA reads TGTGCCAGCAGCCCTACTAGCGTGGGGGAGCAGTTCTTC. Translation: CASSPTSVGEQFF.

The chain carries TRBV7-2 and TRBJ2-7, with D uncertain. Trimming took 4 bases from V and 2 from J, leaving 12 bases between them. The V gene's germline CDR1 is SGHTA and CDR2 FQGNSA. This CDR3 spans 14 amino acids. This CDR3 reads CASSSGPLTYEQYF. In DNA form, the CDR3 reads TGTGCCAGCAGCTCCGGTCCTCTTACCTACGAGCAGTACTTC.

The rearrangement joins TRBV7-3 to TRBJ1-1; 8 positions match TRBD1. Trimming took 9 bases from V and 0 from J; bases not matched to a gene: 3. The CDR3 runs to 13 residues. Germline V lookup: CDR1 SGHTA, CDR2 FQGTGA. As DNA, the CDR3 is TGTGCCAGGACAGGGGTCTTGAACACTGAAGCTTTCTTT. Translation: CARTGVLNTEAFF.

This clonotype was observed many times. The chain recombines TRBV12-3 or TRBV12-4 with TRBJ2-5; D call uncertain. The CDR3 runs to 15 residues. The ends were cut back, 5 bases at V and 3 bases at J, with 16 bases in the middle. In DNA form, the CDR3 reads TGTGCCAGCAGTCCTCCCCTATTTGGGGAAGAGACCCAGTACTTC. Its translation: CASSPPLFGEETQYF.

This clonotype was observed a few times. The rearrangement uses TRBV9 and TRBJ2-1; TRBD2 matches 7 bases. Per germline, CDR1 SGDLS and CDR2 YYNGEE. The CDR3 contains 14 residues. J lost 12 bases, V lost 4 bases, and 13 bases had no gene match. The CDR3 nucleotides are TGTGCCAGCAGCCTTAGGAGGGAGGGCGGCTGGCAGTTCTTC. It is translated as CASSLRREGGWQFF.

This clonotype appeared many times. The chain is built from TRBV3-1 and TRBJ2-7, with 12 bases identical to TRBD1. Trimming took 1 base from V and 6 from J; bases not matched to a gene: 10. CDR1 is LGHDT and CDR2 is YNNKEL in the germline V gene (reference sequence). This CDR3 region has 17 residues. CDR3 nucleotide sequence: TGTGCCAGCAGCCAAGCACCACCGGGACAGGGGGCCCTCGAGCAGTACTTC. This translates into CASSQAPPGQGALEQYF.

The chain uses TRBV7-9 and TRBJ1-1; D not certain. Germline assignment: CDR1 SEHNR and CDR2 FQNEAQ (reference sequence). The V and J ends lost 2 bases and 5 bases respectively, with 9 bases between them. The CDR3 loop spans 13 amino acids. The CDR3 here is CASSLWSATEAFF. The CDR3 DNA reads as TGTGCCAGCAGCTTATGGTCCGCTACTGAAGCTTTCTTT.

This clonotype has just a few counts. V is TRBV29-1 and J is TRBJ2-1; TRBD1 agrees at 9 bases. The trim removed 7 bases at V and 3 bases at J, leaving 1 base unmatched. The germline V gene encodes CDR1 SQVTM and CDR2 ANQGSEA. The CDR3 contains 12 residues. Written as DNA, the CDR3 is TGCAGCGGACAGGGGGACTACAATGAGCAGTTCTTC. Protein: CSGQGDYNEQFF.

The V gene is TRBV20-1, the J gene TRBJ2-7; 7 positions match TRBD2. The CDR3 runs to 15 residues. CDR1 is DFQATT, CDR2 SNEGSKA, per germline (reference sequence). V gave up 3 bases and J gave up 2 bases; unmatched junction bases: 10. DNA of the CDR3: TGCAGTGCTAGCCCCCGTTGGGGGGGGACCTACGAGCAGTACTTC. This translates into CSASPRWGGTYEQYF.

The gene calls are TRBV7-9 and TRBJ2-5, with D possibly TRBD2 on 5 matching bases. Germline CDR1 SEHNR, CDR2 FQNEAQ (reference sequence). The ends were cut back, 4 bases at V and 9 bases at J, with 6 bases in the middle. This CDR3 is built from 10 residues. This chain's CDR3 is CASSSDSQYF. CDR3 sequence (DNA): TGTGCCAGCAGCTCGGACTCCCAGTACTTC.

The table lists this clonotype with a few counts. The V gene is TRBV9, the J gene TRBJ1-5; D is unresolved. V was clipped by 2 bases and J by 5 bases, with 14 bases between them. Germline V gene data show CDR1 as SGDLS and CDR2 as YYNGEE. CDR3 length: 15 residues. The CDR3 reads CASSVSGLVDQPQHF. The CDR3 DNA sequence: TGTGCCAGCAGCGTTTCGGGGTTGGTTGATCAGCCCCAGCATTTT.

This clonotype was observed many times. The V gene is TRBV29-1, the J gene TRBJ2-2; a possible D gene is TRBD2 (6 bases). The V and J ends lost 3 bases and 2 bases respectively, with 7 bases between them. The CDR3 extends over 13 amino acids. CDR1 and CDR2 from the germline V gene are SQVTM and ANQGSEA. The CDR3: CSVEEGNTGELFF. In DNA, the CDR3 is TGCAGCGTTGAGGAGGGAAACACCGGGGAGCTGTTTTTT.

The chain's CDR3 is CASSPGLAGGHVMSYNEQFF. The CDR3 nucleotides read TGTGCCAGCAGCCCCGGACTAGCGGGAGGACATGTTATGTCCTACAATGAGCAGTTCTTC. The chain has TRBV11-1 and TRBJ2-1; 14 nucleotides line up with TRBD2. This CDR3 has 20 residues. CDR1 and CDR2 (germline): SGHAT, FQDESV (reference sequence). Trimming took 5 bases from V and 1 from J; bases not matched to a gene: 13.

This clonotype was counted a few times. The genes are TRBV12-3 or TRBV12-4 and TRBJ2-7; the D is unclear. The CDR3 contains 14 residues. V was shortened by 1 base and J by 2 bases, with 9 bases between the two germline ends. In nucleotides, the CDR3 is TGTGCCAGCAGTTTAGAAGGCATCACCTACGAGCAGTACTTC. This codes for CASSLEGITYEQYF.

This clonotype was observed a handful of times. The CDR3 bases are TGTGCCAGCAGCCAAGATCGGACAGCGTCTAACTATGGCTACACCTTC. Translated: CASSQDRTASNYGYTF. This chain uses TRBV4-2 with TRBJ1-2; tentative D call: TRBD1 (6 bases). This CDR3 comprises 16 residues. V gave up 0 bases and J gave up 0 bases, with 11 bases separating them. CDR1 is LGHNA and CDR2 is YNFKEQ in the germline V gene.

CDR3 DNA: TGTGCCAGCACCGATCCGACTAGCGACATACTAAAACCGCAAGAGACCCAGTACTTC. Translation: CASTDPTSDILKPQETQYF. The chain couples TRBV28 to TRBJ2-5, with 8 nucleotides matching TRBD2. The CDR3 extends over 19 amino acids. The germline CDR1 and CDR2 sequences are MDHEN and SYDVKM. Losses at the gene ends were 7 bases for V and 2 bases for J; bases not matched to a gene: 21. The full variable domain, its missing parts supplied by reference TRBV28 and TRBJ2-5, is DVKVTQSSRYLVKRTGEKVFLECVQDMDHENMFWYRQDPGLGLRLIYFSYDVKMKEKGDIPEGYSVSREKKERFSLILESASTNQTSMYLCASTDPTSDILKPQETQYFGPGTRLLVL.

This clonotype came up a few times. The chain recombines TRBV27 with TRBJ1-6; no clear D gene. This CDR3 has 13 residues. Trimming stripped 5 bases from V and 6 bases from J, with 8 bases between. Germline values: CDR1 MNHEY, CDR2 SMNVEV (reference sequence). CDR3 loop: CASSLLPNSPLHF. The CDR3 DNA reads TGTGCCAGCAGTCTCTTGCCTAATTCACCCCTCCACTTT.

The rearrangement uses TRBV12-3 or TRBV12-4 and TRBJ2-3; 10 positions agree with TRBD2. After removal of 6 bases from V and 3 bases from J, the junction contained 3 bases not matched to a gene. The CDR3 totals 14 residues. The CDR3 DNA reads TGTGCCAGCAGATTGGGACTAGCGACAGATACGCAGTATTTT. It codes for CASRLGLATDTQYF.